This T cell receptor beta chain came from a study of T cell responses to AZD1222 COVID-19 vaccine (dated by TCRdb to the early 2020s). About the investigation overall: AZD1222 recipients whose second dose came at about 4 weeks and those whose second dose came at about 12 weeks were combined into one group, since spike-specific TCR depth and breadth did not differ between the two schedules. Trial participants were enrolled by age into subgroups of 18-55, 56-69 and 70-plus years, and roughly 160, 29 and 62 TCR-sequenced participants, respectively, were included in these subgroups. TCR sequencing was performed for 230 to 250 trial participants, of whom about 210 were given two doses of AZD1222 and 26 were given two doses of MenACWY control vaccine. What the research found in general, with its limitations: In the small 56-69-year group, the increase in depth fell short of significance, most likely because of low power. After two AZD1222 doses, both the breadth and the depth of spike-specific TCRs were significantly higher than at day 0 and than in MenACWY recipients. Only 5 to 7 AZD1222 recipients were SARS-CoV-2 seropositive at baseline, limiting conclusions about previously exposed vaccinees. Participants were mostly white British and included more females than males, and it was suggested by the authors that clonal diversity may have been underestimated. Nearly half of unique spike-specific TCRs reportedly recognized epitopes outside regions mutated in the B.1.351 and B.1.1.7 variants. Because no samples from the day 14 peak response were available, repertoires could be characterized only after the peak T cell response. The whole spike protein was spanned by vaccine-associated CD4 TCRs, and dominant responses were seen in regions 160-218 and 743-854.

Explained via the paper, the time point label denotes: baseline before first vaccination. The vaccinee samples were drawn from two UK trials, COV001 and COV002, one of which was a single-blind randomized controlled phase 2/3 trial testing AZD1222 (ChAdOx1 nCoV-19) in healthy adults. Trial participant PBMC samples were collected at day 0 and day 28 after the second dose for TCRbeta chain sequencing. Including cysteine and phenylalanine, the CDR3 has 15 amino acids. Left in the record is the CDR3 DNA by itself, 45 bases read in frame from the first base. CDR1 and CDR2 were assigned from the germline V gene (reference sequence) as LNHDA and SQIVND. V lost 5 bases and J lost 3 bases; the stretch between them is 14 bases long. Remarks on this clone: The antigen it binds to is not known. Base qualities are not provided; no much larger clone lies one nucleotide away.

The CDR3 regions of human TCRbeta chains were analyzed by immunosequencing. Per the source publication's procedure: TCRs in the repertoires were compared against a reference library of SARS-CoV-2-specific TCRs that had been generated with the MIRA antigen-specificity platform. Breadth was defined as the fraction of unique TCRs that were SARS-CoV-2-associated. Depth was defined as the fraction of total T cells that were SARS-CoV-2-associated. Using the MIRA data, each spike-specific TCR was assigned both to the spike region to which the TCR was reactive and to a CD4 or CD8 class. Log10-transformed breadth and depth values were compared by one-way ANOVA with Sidak's multiple comparisons tests. In its TCRdb copy, this immuneACCESS table keeps in-frame sequences only and misses some clones. Where compared with another copy, unresolved V genes explain less than half of these, and the others have no known cause. That table furnishes V, J and clone size, whereas the DNA furnished D and trimming. Here the sample has roughly 120,000 clones; 88% occur a single time. The ten top clones hold approximately 5% of the sample.

Recombination linked TRBV19 to TRBJ2-1, with a weak D call of TRBD2 (6 bases match). The source is an adult in good health. Here the sequenced sample was peripheral blood, taken on day 0 of AZD1222 vaccination. The CDR3 protein sequence reads: CASSLEGLSYNEQFF. The DNA reads as follows: TGTGCCAGTAGTCTGGAGGGACTTAGCTACAATGAGCAGTTCTTC.